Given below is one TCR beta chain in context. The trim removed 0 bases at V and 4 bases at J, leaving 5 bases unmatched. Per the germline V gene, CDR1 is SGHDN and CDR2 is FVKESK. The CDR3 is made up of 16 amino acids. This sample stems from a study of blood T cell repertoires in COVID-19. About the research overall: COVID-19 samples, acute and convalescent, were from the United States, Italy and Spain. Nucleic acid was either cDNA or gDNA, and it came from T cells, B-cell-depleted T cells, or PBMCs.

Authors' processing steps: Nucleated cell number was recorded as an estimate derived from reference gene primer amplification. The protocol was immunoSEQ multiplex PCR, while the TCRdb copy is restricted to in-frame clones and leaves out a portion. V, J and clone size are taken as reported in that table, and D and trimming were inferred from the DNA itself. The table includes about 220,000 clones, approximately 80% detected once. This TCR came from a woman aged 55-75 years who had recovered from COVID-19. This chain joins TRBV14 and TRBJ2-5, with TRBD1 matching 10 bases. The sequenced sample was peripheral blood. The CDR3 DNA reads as TGTGCCAGCAGCCAAGATGAAGGGACAGGGGTAGAGACCCAGTACTTC. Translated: CASSQDEGTGVETQYF.